Presented here are 12 T cell receptor beta chains from one specimen sequenced in a study of blood T cell repertoires in COVID-19. The table came from immunoSEQ multiplex PCR; TCRdb's copy has only in-frame clones and leaves some out. The sample contains 100,000 or so clones, roughly 80% of which appear only once. Source material: peripheral blood. The receptors were gathered from a woman older than 75 with acute or convalescent COVID-19.

In this sample, this clone turned up a few times. The chain links TRBV5-6 to TRBJ2-2, with TRBD1 as a possible D gene (6 bases). The CDR3 spans 15 residues. Germline-derived CDR1 and CDR2 are SGHDT and YYEEEE. V was shortened by 5 bases and J by 8 bases, with 19 bases between the two germline ends. The CDR3 spells CASSIGGLGRGELFF. In DNA form, the CDR3 reads TGTGCCAGCAGTATTGGGGGCCTGGGTCGAGGGGAGCTGTTTTTT. Together with reference TRBV5-6 and TRBJ2-2, the CDR3 gives the full variable domain: DAGVTQSPTHLIKTRGQQVTLRCSPKSGHDTVSWYQQALGQGPQFIFQYYEEEERQRGNFPDRFSGHQFPNYSSELNVNALLLGDSALYLCASSIGGLGRGELFFGEGSRLTVL.

There are many counts of this clone. The V gene is TRBV19, the J gene TRBJ2-2; TRBD2 aligns across 7 bases. V gave up 6 bases and J gave up 5 bases; unmatched junction bases: 3. CDR3 length: 13 residues. Germline CDR1 LNHDA, CDR2 SQIVND (reference sequence). The CDR3 region is CASRWGGTGELFF. The CDR3 coding sequence is TGTGCCAGTAGGTGGGGAGGGACCGGGGAGCTGTTTTTT.

The chain joins TRBV5-5 to TRBJ2-5; D may be TRBD2 (5 bases). The CDR3 is 13 residues long. V dropped 0 bases and J dropped 5 bases, with 8 bases sitting between them. The V gene's germline CDR1 is SGHKS and CDR2 YYEKEE (reference sequence). The CDR3 loop is CASSLGGVETQYF. For the CDR3, the DNA is TGTGCCAGCAGCTTGGGGGGAGTGGAGACCCAGTACTTC.

This clone was detected once. This sequence joins TRBV30 and TRBJ1-6; no firm D call. The CDR3 sequence is 14 residues long. Looked up from germline, CDR1 is GTSNPN and CDR2 is SVGIG (reference sequence). V shed 0 bases and J shed 8 bases, with 11 bases lying between them. The CDR3 DNA reads TGTGCCTGGAGTGTACTTTCGGGAGATTCACCCCTCCACTTT. This gives the protein CAWSVLSGDSPLHF.

The chain carries TRBV12-5 and TRBJ2-2, with TRBD1 matching 8 bases. CDR3 length: 16 amino acids. Germline V gene sequence: CDR1 LGHNT, CDR2 FRNRAP. V shed 5 bases and J 2 bases; nucleotides not matched to a gene: 7. The CDR3 sequence: CASGQTGQDNTGELFF. CDR3 DNA: TGTGCTAGTGGTCAGACGGGACAGGATAACACCGGGGAGCTGTTTTTT.

The chain has TRBV5-4 and TRBJ1-4; D not resolved. The V and J ends lost 3 bases and 4 bases respectively, with 13 bases between them. Germline lookup yields CDR1 SGHNT and CDR2 YYREEE (reference sequence). The CDR3 runs to 15 residues. CDR3 DNA: TGTGCCAGCAGCTCCCCCGGGGATTTTAATGAAAAACTGTTTTTT. As protein: CASSSPGDFNEKLFF. The variable domain in full, with the rest retrieved from reference TRBV5-4 and TRBJ1-4, is ETGVTQSPTHLIKTRGQQVTLRCSSQSGHNTVSWYQQALGQGPQFIFQYYREEENGRGNFPPRFSGLQFPNYSSELNVNALELDDSALYLCASSSPGDFNEKLFFGSGTQLSVL.

The chain links TRBV4-1 to TRBJ2-1; D unresolved. There are 15 residues in the CDR3. From germline, CDR1 is MGHRA and CDR2 YSYEKL. Trimming cost V 2 bases and J 9 bases, with 17 bases left between them. CDR3 bases: TGCGCCAGCAGCCAAAGGCGGCAAGAGTACGGTGAGCAGTTCTTC. Translating gives CASSQRRQEYGEQFF.

The chain combines TRBV4-3 with TRBJ1-1, with 7 positions matching TRBD1. This CDR3 contains 14 residues. Germline loops: CDR1 LGHNA, CDR2 YSLEER. The trim removed 5 bases at V and 5 bases at J, leaving 8 bases unmatched. The CDR3 sequence is CASSVDRVTTEAFF. CDR3 nucleotides: TGCGCCAGCAGCGTAGACAGGGTAACTACTGAAGCTTTCTTT.

The sample holds one count of this clone. V is TRBV15 and J is TRBJ2-2; no clear D gene. V lost 6 bases to trimming and J lost 0 bases, with 5 bases between them. The CDR3 length is 13 residues. The germline gives CDR1 LNHNV, CDR2 YYDKDF (reference sequence). In DNA, the CDR3 is TGTGCCACCAGAGCTGCGAACACCGGGGAGCTGTTTTTT. It is translated as CATRAANTGELFF.

J is TRBJ1-2 and V is TRBV18; tentatively, D is TRBD1 (5 bases). V lost 3 bases and J 2 bases, leaving 13 bases between the germline ends. The CDR3 has 15 amino acids. CDR1 is KGHSH and CDR2 is LQKENI in the germline V gene. CDR3 bases: TGTGCCAGCTCACCGAGCTCGACAGCGAACTATGGCTACACCTTC. Residues: CASSPSSTANYGYTF.

The V call is TRBV27, the J call TRBJ2-3; possible D gene TRBD2, 5 bases. The CDR3 runs to 15 residues. Trimming left V 6 bases short and J 2 bases short, with 15 bases between. From germline, CDR1 is MNHEY and CDR2 SMNVEV (reference sequence). DNA of the CDR3: TGTGCCAGCAGATTCCTTAGCGTTTCCACAGATACGCAGTATTTT. It is translated as CASRFLSVSTDTQYF.

This clone was counted a few times. The V gene is TRBV28, the J gene TRBJ1-2; maybe TRBD1 (5 bases). This CDR3 region has 13 residues. From germline, CDR1 is MDHEN and CDR2 SYDVKM. The V gene lost 3 bases and the J gene lost 4 bases, with 9 bases spanning the gap. For the CDR3, the DNA is TGTGCCAGCAGTTTGCAGGGAAGCTATGGCTACACCTTC. Amino acid sequence: CASSLQGSYGYTF.